This T cell receptor beta chain was sequenced in a study of PD-L1 blockade in urothelial cancer listed by TCRdb under 2017. Turning to the overall study: Every patient began therapy at some point between 2013 and 2015 and was given atezolizumab 1,200 mg intravenously every 3 weeks. Patients had an ECOG performance status of 0 or 1 and had received between 0 and 3 prior chemotherapy regimens. In the same patients, pretreatment tumors underwent whole exome sequencing and RNA sequencing in addition to TCR sequencing. Durable clinical benefit meant progression-free survival longer than 6 months, and TCR features were also tested against progression-free and overall survival. About nine tenths of the roughly 29 patients were males with bladder-origin urothelial cancer, and about 65% of the roughly 30 reported a prior smoking history. The study was an exploratory multi-omic analysis of somatic, immune and clinical correlates of response to PD-L1 blockade with atezolizumab in urothelial cancer. Blood samples gave median yields of about 150,000 T cells and 65,000 to 85,000 unique TCRs, along with a median clonality of 0.080. About 10 patients achieved durable clinical benefit and around 19 did not. Pretreatment tumor samples, along with matched peripheral blood collected serially before and after atezolizumab treatment, underwent TCR sequencing. Pretreatment blood TCR-seq was available for 27 to 30 patients, at least one posttreatment blood collection was obtained for about 24 patients, and tumor TCR-seq was available for about 24 patients. Blood samples were analyzed at 3 weeks after treatment start (second dose) and at 6 weeks after treatment start.

Synthetic TCR analog templates were spiked into each PCR to estimate absolute template abundance from read counts. TCRbeta CDR3 regions were amplified from genomic DNA with bias-controlled V and J gene primers using the immunoSEQ assay. Sequencing of rearranged TCRbeta segments was done at approximately 20X coverage. Per the source publication's procedure: Clustering was used to correct sequencing errors, and CDR3s were annotated against IMGT so that V, D and J genes could be assigned. Only productive TCRbeta rearrangements were used in downstream analyses, excluding out-of-frame or stop-codon sequences. To compute clonality, Shannon entropy was normalized by the log of the number of unique productive sequences and then subtracted from one. Fisher's exact test with Benjamini-Hochberg correction, using a cutoff of adjusted p below 0.01, was how clones that differed between time points or between blood and tumor were identified. Drawn from immuneACCESS, this table holds only the in-frame rearrangements with V and J called that TCRdb kept. Clones are partly lost; checked studies trace under half to an unresolved V gene and leave the rest unexplained. V, J and clone size reflect that table, while D and trimming were determined from the DNA. The sample data list approximately 71,000 clones, and about 89% of these were observed just once. The leading ten clones occupy 3.4% of the sample.

A total of 25 to 35 patients with locally advanced or metastatic urothelial carcinoma, treated at Memorial Sloan Kettering on a trial protocol, made up the cohort. Peripheral blood mononuclear cells were collected pretreatment and during treatment, at between 1 and 8 total time points per patient. The Qiagen DNeasy Blood extraction kit was used to purify genomic DNA from total PBMCs and tumor samples. PBMCs were collected pretreatment and during treatment, and were isolated and stored as previously described. A note on this clone: Its antigen is unknown. The record has no base qualities; no much larger clone is one base away.

CDR1 and CDR2, looked up from the germline V gene (reference sequence), are DFQATT and SNEGSKA. Trimming at the junction amounts to 4 bases on V and 5 bases on J, and the germline ends lie 9 bases apart. The cysteine opens and the phenylalanine closes a CDR3 of 11 amino acids. The read is trimmed to its CDR3 DNA, 33 bases read in frame from base 1. What the authors observed across the whole study: Improved progression-free and overall survival was associated with having pretreatment peripheral blood TCR clonality below the median. Small sample size (n of about 29) and many exploratory analyses mean the results are intended to be hypothesis-generating. At 3 weeks after the start of treatment, tumor-associated TCR clones in peripheral blood had expanded more in patients with durable benefit (n ≈ 23, p = 0.022).

This clonotype originated in a man aged 55 to 69 with urothelial cancer. The rearrangement combines TRBV20-1 with TRBJ2-7; no D gene call is confident. Sequencing used PBMCs, obtained around atezolizumab (anti-PD-L1) treatment. In nucleotide form, the sequence is TGCAGTGCTATAGAAAGCCACGAGCAGTACTTC. This is translated as CSAIESHEQYF.